This T cell receptor (beta chain) was documented in a study of vaccination and CD4 T cells after COVID-19. Treatment of the sample: approximately nine-day PBMC culture with coronavirus spike peptide pools or control peptides (ViraFEST assay). This clonotype occurred a few times. Its antigen is as yet unknown. Germline-derived CDR1 and CDR2 are SGDLS and YYNGEE. The CDR3 extends over 13 amino acids. With 4 bases clipped from V and 8 bases from J, the junction kept 8 bases outside the gene matches. Sequenced with the Oncomine TCR Beta short-read assay was DNA taken from cultured CD4+ T cells. TCRdb fed the PCR reads into MiXCR, producing one record per CDR3 protein. Here the sample spans 4,500 or so distinct CDR3 sequences, 78% being singletons.

The chain combines TRBV9 with TRBJ1-2; 7 nucleotides agree with TRBD1. This receptor was obtained from a human donor who had recovered from COVID-19. Material for sequencing was CD4+ T cells from blood, cultured in vitro. In nucleotides, the CDR3 is TGTGCCAGCAGCCCCACAGGGGCTCGGGGCTACACCTTC. It yields the protein CASSPTGARGYTF.